One sample yielded the 9 T cell receptor beta chains listed below, sequenced in a study of regulatory T cells in long-lasting Graves disease. CDR3 regions were amplified by Arm-PCR using iRepertoire HTBI primers to build TCR beta libraries. MiXCR was run by TCRdb on the multiplex PCR reads, yielding one entry per CDR3 protein. Of about 430,000 distinct CDR3 sequences listed, about 15% were seen once; the top ten hold approximately 7.8%. Time point in this sample: newly diagnosed GD, antithyroid drugs for less than 3 months. The TCR library was made from RNA extracted from PBMCs. The same sample was also studied in work on T cells in Graves' hyperthyroidism and ophthalmopathy.

The material was peripheral blood mononuclear cells (PBMCs), obtained at new diagnosis, from a patient treated with antithyroid drugs. The receptors shown here come from a woman aged 40-49 years with Graves disease.

This clonotype was counted ten times or more. The chain couples TRBV14 to TRBJ1-4; D uncertain. Germline assignment: CDR1 SGHDN and CDR2 FVKESK. CDR3 length: 15 residues. With 0 bases removed from V and 7 bases from J, the gap between germline ends came to 12 bases. In nucleotides, the CDR3 is TGTGCCAGCAGCCAAGAATTTTTGGGATCTGAAAAACTGTTTTTT. Encoded protein: CASSQEFLGSEKLFF.

The chain uses TRBV10-3 and TRBJ1-5; D is unresolved. Germline CDR1 and CDR2: ENHRY and SYGVKD. V was clipped by 4 bases and J by 1 base, with 8 bases between them. The CDR3 is made up of 14 amino acids. The chain's CDR3 is CAISASGSNQPQHF. As DNA, the CDR3 is TGTGCCATCAGTGCGTCGGGGAGCAATCAGCCCCAGCATTTT.

The rearrangement joins TRBV4-3 to TRBJ2-7, with a tentative D call TRBD1 (5 bases). In germline, CDR1 is LGHNA, CDR2 YSLEER. CDR3 length: 15 residues. The V end lost 1 base, the J end lost 4 bases, and 14 bases lay between the germline ends. This CDR3 reads CASSQGLGQIYEQYF. CDR3 DNA sequence: TGCGCCAGCAGCCAAGGTTTAGGACAAATTTACGAGCAGTACTTC.

V is TRBV29-1 and J is TRBJ1-2; possibly TRBD1 for D (6 bases). The CDR3 runs 10 residues. In germline, CDR1 is SQVTM, CDR2 ANQGSEA. V dropped 5 bases and J dropped 8 bases, with 9 bases sitting between them. The CDR3 region has the DNA TGCAGCGTTAGGGACACAGGCTACACCTTC. Its translation: CSVRDTGYTF.

This clonotype was picked up many times. The chain is built from TRBV4-1 and TRBJ1-6, with D possibly being TRBD1 (6 bases). This CDR3 spans 14 amino acids. V gave up 1 base and J gave up 9 bases, with 10 bases separating them. Germline assignment: CDR1 MGHRA and CDR2 YSYEKL. CDR3 bases: TGCGCCAGCAGCCAAGCGGTGACAGGTTCACCCCTCCACTTT. Residues: CASSQAVTGSPLHF.

V is TRBV18 and J is TRBJ1-6; D not resolved. CDR1 is KGHSH and CDR2 is LQKENI in the germline V gene. This CDR3 region has 18 residues. The V gene lost 1 base and the J gene lost 0 bases, with 13 bases spanning the gap. CDR3 in DNA: TGTGCCAGCTCACCACGGGAGCAGTCCCTCTCCTATAATTCACCCCTCCACTTT. It specifies CASSPREQSLSYNSPLHF.

This clonotype appeared many times. This chain uses TRBV11-3 with TRBJ1-1; D unresolved. V dropped 1 base and J dropped 4 bases, with 4 bases sitting between them. Looked up from germline, CDR1 is SGHNT and CDR2 is YENEEA. The CDR3 covers 12 residues. In DNA form, the CDR3 reads TGTGCCAGCAGCTTAGTGGGCACTGAAGCTTTCTTT. Translation gives CASSLVGTEAFF.

This clonotype was seen many times. The CDR3 DNA reads as TGTGCCATCAGTTCTCCGGTGGGGGGAGTCTACGAGCAGTACTTC. Translating it yields CAISSPVGGVYEQYF. The chain uses TRBV10-3 and TRBJ2-7; D is perhaps TRBD2 (6 bases). The V gene lost 5 bases and the J gene lost 3 bases, with 17 bases spanning the gap. The CDR3 runs to 15 residues. Germline V gene lookup returns CDR1 ENHRY and CDR2 SYGVKD.

On this clonotype: This may be a read error, as it is one base from a much larger clone. The chain links TRBV27 to TRBJ2-2, with a possible D match to TRBD2 (7 bases). CDR1 MNHEY and CDR2 SMNVEV come from the germline V gene (reference sequence). CDR3 length: 14 residues. In nucleotides, the CDR3 is TGTGCCAGCAGTCGTGGGAGGGACACCGGGGAGCTGCTTTTT. Protein product: CASSRGRDTGELLF.